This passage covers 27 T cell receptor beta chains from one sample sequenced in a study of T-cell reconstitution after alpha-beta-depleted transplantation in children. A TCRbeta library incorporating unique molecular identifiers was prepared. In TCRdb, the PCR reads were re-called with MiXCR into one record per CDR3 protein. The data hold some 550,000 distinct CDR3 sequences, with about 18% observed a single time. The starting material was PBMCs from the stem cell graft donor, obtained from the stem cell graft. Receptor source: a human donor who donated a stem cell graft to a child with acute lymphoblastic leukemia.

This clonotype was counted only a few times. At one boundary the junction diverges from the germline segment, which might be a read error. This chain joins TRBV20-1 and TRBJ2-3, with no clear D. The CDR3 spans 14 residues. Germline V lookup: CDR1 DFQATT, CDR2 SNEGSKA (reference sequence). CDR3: CSARGQFRADTQYF. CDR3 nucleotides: TGCAGTGCCAGAGGCCAGTTTCGGGCAGATACGCAGTATTTT.

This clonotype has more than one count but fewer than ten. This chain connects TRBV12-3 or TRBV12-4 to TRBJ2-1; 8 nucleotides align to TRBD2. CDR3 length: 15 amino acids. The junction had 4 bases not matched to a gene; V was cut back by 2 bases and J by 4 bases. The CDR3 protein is CASSLQRESYNEQFF. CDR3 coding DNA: TGTGCCAGCAGTTTACAGCGGGAGTCATACAATGAGCAGTTCTTC.

In nucleotides, the CDR3 is TGTGCCAGCGCGTTATCCCTTTTGCGGGACAGGTCAAGGGCAGATGAGTACTTC. As protein: CASALSLLRDRSRADEYF. This chain joins TRBV6-1 and TRBJ2-7; 8 bases match TRBD1. With V trimmed by 8 bases and J by 11 bases, 29 bases remained unmatched. CDR3 size: 18 residues. Germline lookup yields CDR1 MNHNS and CDR2 SASEGT.

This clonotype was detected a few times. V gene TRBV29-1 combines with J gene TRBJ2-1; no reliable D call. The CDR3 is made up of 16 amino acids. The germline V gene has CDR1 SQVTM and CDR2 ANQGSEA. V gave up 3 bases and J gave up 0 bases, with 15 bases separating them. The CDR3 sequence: CSVDGHGPGSYNEQFF. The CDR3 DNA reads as TGCAGCGTTGATGGGCACGGCCCAGGCTCCTACAATGAGCAGTTCTTC.

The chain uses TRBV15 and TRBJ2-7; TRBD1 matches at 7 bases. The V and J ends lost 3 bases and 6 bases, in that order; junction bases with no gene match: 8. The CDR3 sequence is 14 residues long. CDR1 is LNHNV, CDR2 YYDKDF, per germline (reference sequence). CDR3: CATSRAFGQAEQYF. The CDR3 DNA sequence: TGTGCCACCAGCAGGGCATTCGGACAGGCCGAGCAGTACTTC.

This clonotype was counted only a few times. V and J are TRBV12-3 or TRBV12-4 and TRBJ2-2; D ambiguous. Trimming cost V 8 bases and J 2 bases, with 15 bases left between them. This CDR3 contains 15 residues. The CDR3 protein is CASGNFRQNTGELFF. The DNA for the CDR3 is TGTGCCAGCGGTAATTTTAGACAAAACACCGGGGAGCTGTTTTTT.

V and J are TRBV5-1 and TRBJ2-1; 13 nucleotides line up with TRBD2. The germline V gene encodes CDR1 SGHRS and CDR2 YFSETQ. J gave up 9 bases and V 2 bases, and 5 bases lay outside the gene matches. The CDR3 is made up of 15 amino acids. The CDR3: CASSLLAGGLIEQFF. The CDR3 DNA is TGCGCCAGCAGCTTACTAGCGGGAGGGCTTATTGAGCAGTTCTTC.

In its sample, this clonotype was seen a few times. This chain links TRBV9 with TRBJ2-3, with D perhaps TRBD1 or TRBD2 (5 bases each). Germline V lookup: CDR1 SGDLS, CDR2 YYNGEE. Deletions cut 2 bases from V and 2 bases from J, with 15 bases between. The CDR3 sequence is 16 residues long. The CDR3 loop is CASSVDGEGFTDTQYF. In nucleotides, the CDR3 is TGTGCCAGCAGCGTCGACGGAGAGGGGTTCACAGATACGCAGTATTTT.

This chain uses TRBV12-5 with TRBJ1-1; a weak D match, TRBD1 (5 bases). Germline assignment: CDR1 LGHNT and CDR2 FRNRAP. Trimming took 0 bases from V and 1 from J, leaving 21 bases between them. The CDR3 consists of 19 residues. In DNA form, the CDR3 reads TGTGCTAGTGGTTTGGTACTAGGGCAGGGAGGCATTAAGAACACTGAAGCTTTCTTT. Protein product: CASGLVLGQGGIKNTEAFF.

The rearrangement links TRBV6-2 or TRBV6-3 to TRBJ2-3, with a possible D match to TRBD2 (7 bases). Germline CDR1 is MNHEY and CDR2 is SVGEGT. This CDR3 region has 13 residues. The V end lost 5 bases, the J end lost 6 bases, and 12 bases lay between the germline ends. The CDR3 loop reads CASSGGGWDTQYF. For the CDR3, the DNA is TGTGCCAGCAGTGGGGGGGGCTGGGATACGCAGTATTTT.

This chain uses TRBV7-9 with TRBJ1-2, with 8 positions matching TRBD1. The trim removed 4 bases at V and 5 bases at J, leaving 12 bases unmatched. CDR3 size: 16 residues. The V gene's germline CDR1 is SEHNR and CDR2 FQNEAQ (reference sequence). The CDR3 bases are TGTGCCAGCAGCTCAGCCCACAGGGGGTTAGAGTATGGCTACACCTTC. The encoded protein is CASSSAHRGLEYGYTF.

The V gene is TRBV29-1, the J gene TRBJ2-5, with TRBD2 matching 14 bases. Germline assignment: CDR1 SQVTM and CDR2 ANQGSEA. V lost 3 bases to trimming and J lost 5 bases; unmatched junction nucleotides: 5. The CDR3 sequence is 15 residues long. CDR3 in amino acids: CSVEGTSGRRETQYF. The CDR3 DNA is TGCAGCGTTGAGGGGACTAGCGGGAGAAGGGAGACCCAGTACTTC.

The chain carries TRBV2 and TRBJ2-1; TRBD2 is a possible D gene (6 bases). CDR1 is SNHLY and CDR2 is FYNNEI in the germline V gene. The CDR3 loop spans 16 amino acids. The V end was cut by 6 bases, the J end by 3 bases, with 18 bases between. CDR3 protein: CASSPGLAPHYNEQFF. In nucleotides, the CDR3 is TGTGCCAGCAGCCCGGGACTCGCCCCCCACTACAATGAGCAGTTCTTC.

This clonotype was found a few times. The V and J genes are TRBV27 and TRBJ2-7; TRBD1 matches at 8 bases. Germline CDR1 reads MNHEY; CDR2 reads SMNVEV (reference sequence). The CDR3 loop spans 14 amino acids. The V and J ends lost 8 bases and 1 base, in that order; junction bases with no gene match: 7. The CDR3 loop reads CASHGQGRSYEQYF. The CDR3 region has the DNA TGTGCCAGCCACGGACAGGGCCGTTCCTACGAGCAGTACTTC.

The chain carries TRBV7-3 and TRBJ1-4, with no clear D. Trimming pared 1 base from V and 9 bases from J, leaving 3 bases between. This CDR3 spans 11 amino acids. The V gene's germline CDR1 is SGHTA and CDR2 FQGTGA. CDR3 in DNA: TGTGCCAGCAGCTTAAGTAAAAAACTGTTTTTT. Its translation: CASSLSKKLFF.

CDR3 coding DNA: TGTGCCAGCAATGAGAGGCTGGGTGGTTACGAGCAGTACTTC. Protein sequence: CASNERLGGYEQYF. The chain recombines TRBV28 with TRBJ2-7; D is unresolved. Per germline, CDR1 MDHEN and CDR2 SYDVKM. This CDR3 is built from 14 residues. Trimming took off 7 bases at V and 4 bases at J, with 17 bases between the two ends.

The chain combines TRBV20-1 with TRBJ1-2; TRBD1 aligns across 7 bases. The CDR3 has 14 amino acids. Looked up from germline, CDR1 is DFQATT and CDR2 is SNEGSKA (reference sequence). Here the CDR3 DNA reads TGCAGGATCCGGGACAGCCTTACACCCTATGGCTACACCTTC. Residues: CRIRDSLTPYGYTF.

CDR3 sequence (DNA): TGTGCCAGCAAGGGCGGGGGCTCCGGGGAGACCCAGTACTTC. Its protein is CASKGGGSGETQYF. This sequence joins TRBV2 and TRBJ2-5, with D possibly being TRBD2 (7 bases). Germline lookup yields CDR1 SNHLY and CDR2 FYNNEI. This CDR3 is 14 amino acids long. With 7 bases removed from V and 5 bases from J, the gap between germline ends came to 17 bases.

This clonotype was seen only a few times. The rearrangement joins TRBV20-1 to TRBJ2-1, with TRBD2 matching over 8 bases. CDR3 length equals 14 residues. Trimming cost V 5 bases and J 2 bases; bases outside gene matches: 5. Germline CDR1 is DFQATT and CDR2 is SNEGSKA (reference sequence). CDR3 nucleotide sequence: TGCAGTGCTGAGCGGGAGAGCGCCTACAATGAGCAGTTCTTC. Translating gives CSAERESAYNEQFF.

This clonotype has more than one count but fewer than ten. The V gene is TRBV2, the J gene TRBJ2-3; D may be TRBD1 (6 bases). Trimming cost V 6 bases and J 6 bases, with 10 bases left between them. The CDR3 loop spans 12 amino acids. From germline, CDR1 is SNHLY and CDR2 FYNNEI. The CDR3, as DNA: TGTGCCAGCAGGCTAACAGGGGATACGCAGTATTTT. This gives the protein CASRLTGDTQYF.

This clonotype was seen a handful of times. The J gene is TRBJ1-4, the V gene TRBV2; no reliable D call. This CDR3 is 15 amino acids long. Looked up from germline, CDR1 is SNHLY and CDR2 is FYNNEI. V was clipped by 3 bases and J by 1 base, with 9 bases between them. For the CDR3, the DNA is TGTGCCAGCAGTGAGGGCTTTATAACTAATGAAAAACTGTTTTTT. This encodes CASSEGFITNEKLFF.

This chain's CDR3 is CASSQDTSGSYEQYF. The CDR3 region has the DNA TGTGCCAGCAGCCAAGATACTAGCGGCTCCTACGAGCAGTACTTC. The rearrangement uses TRBV4-2 and TRBJ2-7, with 8 bases fitting TRBD2. The germline CDR1 and CDR2 sequences are LGHNA and YNFKEQ. V lost 0 bases, J lost 0 bases, and 1 base stayed unmatched. The CDR3 is 15 amino acids.

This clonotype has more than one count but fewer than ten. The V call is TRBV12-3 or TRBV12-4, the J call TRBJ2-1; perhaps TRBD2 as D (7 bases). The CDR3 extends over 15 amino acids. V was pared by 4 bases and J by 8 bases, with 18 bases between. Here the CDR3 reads CASSSLGGGSDEQFF. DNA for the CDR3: TGTGCCAGCAGTTCTTTGGGGGGCGGGAGTGATGAGCAGTTCTTC.

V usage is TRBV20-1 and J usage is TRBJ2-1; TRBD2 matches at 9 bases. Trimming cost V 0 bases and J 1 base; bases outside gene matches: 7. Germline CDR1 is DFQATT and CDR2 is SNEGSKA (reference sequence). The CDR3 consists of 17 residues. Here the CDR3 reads CSARDSPTSGSYNEQFF. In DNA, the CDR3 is TGCAGTGCTAGAGATTCCCCGACTAGCGGATCCTACAATGAGCAGTTCTTC.

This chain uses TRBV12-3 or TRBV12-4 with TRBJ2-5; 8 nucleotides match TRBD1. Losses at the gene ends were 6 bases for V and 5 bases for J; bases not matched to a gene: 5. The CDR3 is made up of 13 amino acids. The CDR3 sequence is CASRRQGKETQYF. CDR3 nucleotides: TGTGCCAGCAGGCGACAGGGGAAGGAGACCCAGTACTTC.

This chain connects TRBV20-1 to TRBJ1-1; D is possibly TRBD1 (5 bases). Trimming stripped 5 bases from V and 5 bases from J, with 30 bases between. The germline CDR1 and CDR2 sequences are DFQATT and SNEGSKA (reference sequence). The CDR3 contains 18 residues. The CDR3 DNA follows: TGCAGTGCTCAAAGTCCCTTATCTGGGGGGAGATCCGAAACTGAAGCTTTCTTT. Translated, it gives CSAQSPLSGGRSETEAFF.

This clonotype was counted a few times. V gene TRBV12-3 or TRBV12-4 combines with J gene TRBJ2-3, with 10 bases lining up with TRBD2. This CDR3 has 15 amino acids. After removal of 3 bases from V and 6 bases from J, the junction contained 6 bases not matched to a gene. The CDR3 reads CASSFRASGSDTQYF. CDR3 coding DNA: TGTGCCAGCAGTTTCCGGGCTAGCGGGAGTGATACGCAGTATTTT.